This T cell receptor beta chain was recovered during a study of patients and donors after allogeneic stem cell transplantation. MiXCR, run by TCRdb on the RT-PCR reads, gives a single entry per CDR3 protein. The data hold about 960,000 distinct CDR3 sequences, with 18% observed a single time. CDR1 KGHDR and CDR2 SFDVKD come from the germline V gene. The CDR3 sequence is 14 residues long. With V trimmed by 4 bases and J by 3 bases, 4 bases remained unmatched. In its sample, this clonotype was seen a few times. This TCR was recovered from a human donor who was either an allogeneic HSCT recipient or a stem cell or donor lymphocyte infusion donor (not recorded which). It is not recorded whose cells these are; they may come from a transplant donor. The J gene is TRBJ2-7, the V gene TRBV24-1; 8 bases are shared with TRBD1. Sequencing was performed on blood, either unsorted or a sorted T cell fraction (not recorded which). For the CDR3, the DNA is TGTGCCACCAGTGACCGGACAGGGAACTACGAGCAGTACTTC. Its protein is CATSDRTGNYEQYF.